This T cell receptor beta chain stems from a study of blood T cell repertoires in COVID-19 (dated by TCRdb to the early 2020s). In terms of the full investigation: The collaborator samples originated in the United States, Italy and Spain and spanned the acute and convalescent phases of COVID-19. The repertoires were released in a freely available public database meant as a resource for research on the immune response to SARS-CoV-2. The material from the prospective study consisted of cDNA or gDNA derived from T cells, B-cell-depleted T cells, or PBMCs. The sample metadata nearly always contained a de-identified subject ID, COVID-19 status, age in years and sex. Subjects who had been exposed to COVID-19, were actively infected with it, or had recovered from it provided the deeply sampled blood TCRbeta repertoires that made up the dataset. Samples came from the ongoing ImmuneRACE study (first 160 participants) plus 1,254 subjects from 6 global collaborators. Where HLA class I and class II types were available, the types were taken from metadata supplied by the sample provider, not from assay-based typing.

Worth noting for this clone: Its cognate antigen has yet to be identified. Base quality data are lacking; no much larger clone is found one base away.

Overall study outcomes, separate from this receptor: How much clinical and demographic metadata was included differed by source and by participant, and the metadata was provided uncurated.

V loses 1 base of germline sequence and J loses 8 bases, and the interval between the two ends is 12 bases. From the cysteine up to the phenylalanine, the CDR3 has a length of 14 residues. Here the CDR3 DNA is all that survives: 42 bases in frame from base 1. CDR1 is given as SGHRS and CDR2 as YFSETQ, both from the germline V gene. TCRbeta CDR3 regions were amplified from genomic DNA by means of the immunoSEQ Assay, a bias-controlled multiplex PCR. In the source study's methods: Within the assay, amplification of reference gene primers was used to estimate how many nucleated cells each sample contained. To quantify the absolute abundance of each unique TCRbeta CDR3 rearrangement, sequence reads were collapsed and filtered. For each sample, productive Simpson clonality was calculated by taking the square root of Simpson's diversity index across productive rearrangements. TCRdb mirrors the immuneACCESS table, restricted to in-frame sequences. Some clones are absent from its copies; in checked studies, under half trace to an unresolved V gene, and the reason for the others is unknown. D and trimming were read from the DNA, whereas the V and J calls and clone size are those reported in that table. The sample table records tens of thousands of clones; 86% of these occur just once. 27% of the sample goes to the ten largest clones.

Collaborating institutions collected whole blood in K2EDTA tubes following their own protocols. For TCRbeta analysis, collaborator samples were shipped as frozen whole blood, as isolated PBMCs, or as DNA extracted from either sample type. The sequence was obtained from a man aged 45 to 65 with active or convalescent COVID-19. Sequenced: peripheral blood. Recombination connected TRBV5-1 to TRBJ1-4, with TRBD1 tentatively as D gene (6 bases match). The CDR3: CASSLRGGDEKLFF. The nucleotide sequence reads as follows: TGCGCCAGCAGCTTGAGGGGGGGCGACGAAAAACTGTTTTTT.